The rows below give T cell receptor beta chains drawn from one sample of a study of blood T cell repertoires in COVID-19. This table comes from immunoSEQ multiplex PCR, and its TCRdb copy is limited to in-frame clones, with some not included. The sample has about 190,000 clones, roughly 79% seen once. Sequencing used peripheral blood. The receptors were sampled from a man aged 55 to 70 with active or convalescent COVID-19. CDR3s include the opening cysteine and the closing phenylalanine or tryptophan. D genes are given only for firm matches. Some rows mark clone size as missing; the rest say once, few, many or name a class of expanded clone.

clone_size	j_call	d_call	v_call	cdr3_aa	cdr3_nt
.	TRBJ2-4	TRBD2	TRBV4-1	CASSPGLAGDFAKNIQYF	TGCGCCAGCAGCCCCGGACTAGCGGGAGATTTCGCCAAAAACATTCAGTACTTC
.	TRBJ1-1	.	TRBV12-3/TRBV12-4	CASSLKHLTEAFF	TGTGCCAGCAGTTTAAAACACCTCACTGAAGCTTTCTTT
few	TRBJ1-2	.	TRBV2	CASSTVRYYGYTF	TGTGCCAGCAGTACCGTGAGGTACTATGGCTACACCTTC
.	TRBJ2-7	TRBD2	TRBV6-5	CASSPSGMGSYEQYF	TGTGCCAGCAGTCCCAGCGGGATGGGCTCCTACGAGCAGTACTTC
.	TRBJ1-5	.	TRBV12-3/TRBV12-4	CASSLPDQPQHF	TGTGCCAGCAGTTTACCTGATCAGCCCCAGCATTTT
.	TRBJ1-1	.	TRBV5-1	CASSPGAPTEAFF	TGCGCCAGCAGTCCTGGGGCGCCCACTGAAGCTTTCTTT
.	TRBJ2-1	TRBD1	TRBV5-6	CASSLEGAIYNEQFF	TGTGCCAGCAGCTTAGAGGGGGCTATCTACAATGAGCAGTTCTTC
.	TRBJ2-2	TRBD2	TRBV5-1	CASSLGRSGSTGELFF	TGCGCCAGCAGCTTGGGTCGGAGCGGGAGTACCGGGGAGCTGTTTTTT
.	TRBJ2-3	.	TRBV18	CASSPRLGGTTDTQYF	TGTGCCAGCTCACCGCGACTAGGTGGTACGACAGATACGCAGTATTTT
.	TRBJ2-7	.	TRBV12-5	CASGHGSYEQYF	TGTGCTAGTGGCCACGGGAGTTACGAGCAGTACTTC
.	TRBJ2-1	.	TRBV5-5	CASSLSWMAGKFF	TGTGCCAGCAGCTTGAGTTGGATGGCGGGAAAGTTCTTC
few	TRBJ2-7	.	TRBV27	CASSLFESAYEQYF	TGTGCCAGCAGTTTATTTGAGTCCGCCTACGAGCAGTACTTC
.	TRBJ1-1	TRBD1	TRBV27	CASTPSPGGNTEAFF	TGTGCCAGCACCCCATCCCCAGGGGGCAACACTGAAGCTTTCTTT
.	TRBJ1-5	.	TRBV18	CASSQQEEQPQHF	TGTGCCAGCTCACAACAAGAAGAACAGCCCCAGCATTTT
few	TRBJ1-3	.	TRBV19	CASSPTDSGNTIYF	TGTGCCAGTAGTCCGACAGACTCTGGAAACACCATATATTTT
.	TRBJ1-2	TRBD1	TRBV7-9	CASSLGNRGYGYTF	TGTGCCAGCAGCTTAGGGAACAGGGGCTATGGCTACACCTTC
.	TRBJ2-7	TRBD2	TRBV7-3	CASSSASGRSEQYF	TGTGCCAGCAGCTCCGCTAGCGGGAGGTCCGAGCAGTACTTC
.	TRBJ1-1	TRBD1	TRBV4-2	CASSQGIGGSFPFF	TGTGCCAGCAGCCAAGGTATAGGGGGCTCGTTCCCTTTCTTT
.	TRBJ2-3	.	TRBV19	CATSRASALADTQYF	TGTGCCACCTCCAGGGCTAGCGCCCTGGCAGATACGCAGTATTTT
.	TRBJ2-5	.	TRBV24-1	CATSDFTRAPYQETQYF	TGTGCCACCAGCGATTTTACGAGGGCCCCGTACCAAGAGACCCAGTACTTC
.	TRBJ2-1	.	TRBV3-1/TRBV3-2	CASSLKAGHNEQFF	TGTGCCAGCAGCCTAAAAGCGGGCCACAATGAGCAGTTCTTC
.	TRBJ1-6	.	TRBV5-4	CASRPSSYNSPLHF	TGTGCCAGCAGGCCTAGCTCCTATAATTCACCCCTCCACTTT
.	TRBJ1-5	.	TRBV10-3	CAISAGRENQPQHF	TGTGCCATCAGCGCTGGACGGGAGAATCAGCCCCAGCATTTT
.	TRBJ2-2	TRBD1	TRBV4-1	CASSQTGTGGTNTGELFF	TGCGCCAGCAGCCAAACCGGGACAGGGGGTACGAACACCGGGGAGCTGTTTTTT
.	TRBJ2-7	TRBD2	TRBV10-3	CAISVGSGRYEQYF	TGTGCCATCAGTGTTGGTAGCGGGAGGTACGAGCAGTACTTC
once	TRBJ2-7	.	TRBV28	CASSLRMELPYEQYF	TGTGCCAGCAGTCTAAGGATGGAGTTACCCTACGAGCAGTACTTC
.	TRBJ2-3	TRBD2	TRBV3-1/TRBV3-2	CASSHTTSGITDTQYF	TGTGCCAGCAGCCATACGACTAGCGGGATAACAGATACGCAGTATTTT
.	TRBJ2-1	TRBD1	TRBV29-1	CSVSDRVYNEQFF	TGCAGCGTATCCGACAGGGTTTACAATGAGCAGTTCTTC
.	TRBJ1-4	.	TRBV19	CASRKNRAGEKLFF	TGTGCCAGTAGGAAAAACAGGGCCGGGGAAAAACTGTTTTTT
.	TRBJ2-7	TRBD1	TRBV25-1	CASSGGQGGSYEQYF	TGTGCCAGCAGCGGGGGACAGGGAGGCTCCTACGAGCAGTACTTC
.	TRBJ2-1	TRBD2	TRBV7-9	CASSPTPTSGVNEQFF	TGTGCCAGCAGCCCAACCCCGACTAGCGGGGTCAATGAGCAGTTCTTC
.	TRBJ2-7	.	TRBV3-1/TRBV3-2	CASSPSLAQGNEQYF	TGTGCCAGCAGCCCCTCCCTAGCTCAGGGGAACGAGCAGTACTTC
.	TRBJ1-2	.	TRBV24-1	CATSDLQGLDGYTF	TGTGCCACCAGTGATTTGCAGGGATTGGATGGCTACACCTTC
.	TRBJ1-1	TRBD1	TRBV27	CASSPRQGQGTEAFF	TGTGCCAGCAGTCCGAGACAGGGTCAAGGCACTGAAGCTTTCTTT
.	TRBJ2-1	.	TRBV9	CASSSPRGMGGSSYNEQFF	TGTGCCAGCAGCTCCCCCCGCGGTATGGGGGGAAGCTCCTACAATGAGCAGTTCTTC
.	TRBJ2-7	.	TRBV5-6	CASSFVENAYEQYF	TGTGCCAGTAGCTTCGTTGAGAACGCCTACGAGCAGTACTTC
.	TRBJ2-7	TRBD2	TRBV7-2	CASSLTGRAYEQYF	TGTGCCAGCAGCTTAACCGGGAGGGCCTACGAGCAGTACTTC
few	TRBJ1-6	.	TRBV30	CAWSVRPMTDVNSPLHF	TGTGCCTGGAGTGTTCGACCCATGACTGACGTAAATTCACCCCTCCACTTT
once	TRBJ2-2	.	TRBV9	CASSPIGAGELFF	TGTGCCAGCAGCCCGATAGGGGCCGGGGAGCTGTTTTTT
.	TRBJ2-7	TRBD2	TRBV12-3/TRBV12-4	CASGTSASYEQYF	TGTGCCAGCGGTACTAGCGCTTCCTACGAGCAGTACTTC
.	TRBJ1-2	TRBD1	TRBV27	CASSPDREFGYTF	TGTGCCAGCAGTCCGGACAGGGAGTTTGGCTACACCTTC
.	TRBJ1-1	.	TRBV29-1	CSVTPTGMNTEAFF	TGCAGCGTAACCCCGACAGGCATGAACACTGAAGCTTTCTTT
few	TRBJ2-7	TRBD1	TRBV20-1	CSADRAAEQYF	TGCAGTGCTGACAGGGCAGCCGAGCAGTACTTC
.	TRBJ2-2	TRBD2	TRBV27	CASSYLLAGALGDTGELFF	TGTGCCAGCAGCTACCTCCTAGCGGGAGCTCTTGGGGACACCGGGGAGCTGTTTTTT
.	TRBJ2-7	TRBD2	TRBV29-1	CSVEEGLAGAAYEQYF	TGCAGCGTTGAAGAGGGACTAGCGGGAGCCGCCTACGAGCAGTACTTC
.	TRBJ2-1	TRBD2	TRBV2	CASSPEEREGWNEQFF	TGTGCCAGCAGTCCCGAAGAGCGGGAGGGCTGGAATGAGCAGTTCTTC
.	TRBJ2-3	TRBD1	TRBV24-1	CATRHRGPTDTQYF	TGTGCCACCAGACACAGGGGACCCACAGATACGCAGTATTTT
few	TRBJ1-2	.	TRBV30	CAWSSWPGNYGYTF	TGTGCCTGGAGTTCCTGGCCAGGGAACTATGGCTACACCTTC
once	TRBJ2-1	TRBD2	TRBV6-2/TRBV6-3	CASSSWTSGRDEQFF	TGTGCCAGCAGTTCATGGACTAGCGGGAGGGATGAGCAGTTCTTC
once	TRBJ2-1	.	TRBV28	CASSLYPRDYNEQFF	TGTGCCAGCAGTTTATACCCGCGGGACTACAATGAGCAGTTCTTC
.	TRBJ2-5	TRBD1	TRBV19	CASSRTGRETQYF	TGTGCCAGTAGCCGGACAGGGAGGGAGACCCAGTACTTC
.	TRBJ2-3	.	TRBV27	CASSPRGGSTDTQYF	TGTGCCAGCAGTCCCCGAGGGGGTAGCACAGATACGCAGTATTTT
.	TRBJ2-2	.	TRBV11-3	CASSLGGGDYTGELFF	TGTGCCAGCAGCTTAGGGGGCGGAGACTACACCGGGGAGCTGTTTTTT
.	TRBJ2-5	TRBD1	TRBV7-2	CASSLDRLETQYF	TGTGCCAGCAGCTTGGACAGGCTAGAGACCCAGTACTTC
.	TRBJ1-1	.	TRBV7-2	CASSLRQANTEAFF	TGTGCCAGCAGCTTAAGGCAGGCGAACACTGAAGCTTTCTTT
.	TRBJ2-6	TRBD2	TRBV9	CASSVGASGKSGANVLTF	TGTGCCAGCAGCGTAGGGGCTAGCGGGAAGTCTGGGGCCAACGTCCTGACTTTC
.	TRBJ2-2	.	TRBV9	CASSARVAGELFF	TGTGCCAGCAGCGCGAGGGTTGCCGGGGAGCTGTTTTTT
.	TRBJ2-7	.	TRBV5-6	CASSLWAGNEQYF	TGTGCCAGCAGCTTGTGGGCAGGGAACGAGCAGTACTTC
.	TRBJ2-7	.	TRBV2	CASSRDFTQYF	TGTGCCAGCAGCAGGGACTTCACGCAGTACTTC
.	TRBJ2-1	TRBD2	TRBV18	CASSRIWLAGVSYNEQFF	TGTGCCAGCTCACGAATTTGGTTAGCGGGAGTGTCCTACAATGAGCAGTTCTTC